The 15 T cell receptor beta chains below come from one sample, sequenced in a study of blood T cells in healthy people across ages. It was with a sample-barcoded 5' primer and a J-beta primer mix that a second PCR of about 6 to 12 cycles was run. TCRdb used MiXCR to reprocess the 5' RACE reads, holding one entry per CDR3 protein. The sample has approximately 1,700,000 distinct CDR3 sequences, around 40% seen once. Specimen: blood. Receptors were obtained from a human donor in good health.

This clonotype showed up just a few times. As DNA, the CDR3 is TGTGCCAGCAGTTTGGGGCAGACTAATAATTCACCCCTCCACTTT. Translating it yields CASSLGQTNNSPLHF. This chain uses TRBV12-3 or TRBV12-4 with TRBJ1-6; tentative D call: TRBD1 (5 bases). V dropped 3 bases and J dropped 5 bases, with 11 bases sitting between them. The CDR3 length is 15 residues.

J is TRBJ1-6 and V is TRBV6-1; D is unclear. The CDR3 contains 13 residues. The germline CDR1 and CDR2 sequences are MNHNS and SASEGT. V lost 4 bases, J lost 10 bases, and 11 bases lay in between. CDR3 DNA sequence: TGTGCCAGCAGTGTGGGCTGGAGCTCACCCCTCCACTTT. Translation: CASSVGWSSPLHF.

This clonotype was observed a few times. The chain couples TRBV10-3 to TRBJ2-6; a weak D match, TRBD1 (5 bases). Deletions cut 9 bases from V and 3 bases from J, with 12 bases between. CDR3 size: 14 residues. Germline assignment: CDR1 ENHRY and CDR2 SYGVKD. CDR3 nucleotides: TGTGCCATGAAAAGGGGTGATGGGGCCAACGTCCTGACTTTC. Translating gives CAMKRGDGANVLTF.

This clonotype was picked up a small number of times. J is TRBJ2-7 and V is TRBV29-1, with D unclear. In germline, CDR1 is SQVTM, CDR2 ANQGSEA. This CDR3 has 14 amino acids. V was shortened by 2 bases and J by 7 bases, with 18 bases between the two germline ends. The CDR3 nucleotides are TGCAGCGTTGAACCACCTGGTGAACTCCGGGAGCAGTACTTC. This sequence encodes CSVEPPGELREQYF.

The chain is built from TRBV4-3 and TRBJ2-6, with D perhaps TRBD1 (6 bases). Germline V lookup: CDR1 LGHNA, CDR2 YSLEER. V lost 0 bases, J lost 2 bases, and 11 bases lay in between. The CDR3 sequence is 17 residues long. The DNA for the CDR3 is TGCGCCAGCAGCCAAGACCCTACAGGGACTGGGGCCAACGTCCTGACTTTC. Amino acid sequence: CASSQDPTGTGANVLTF.

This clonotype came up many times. This CDR3 is CASSLAQGTNYGYTF. CDR3 nucleotide sequence: TGTGCCAGCAGCTTAGCCCAGGGGACTAACTATGGCTACACCTTC. The gene calls are TRBV7-9 and TRBJ1-2, with D perhaps matching TRBD1 (6 bases). The CDR3 is 15 amino acids. CDR1 and CDR2 from the germline V gene are SEHNR and FQNEAQ (reference sequence). The V and J ends lost 0 bases and 0 bases respectively, with 8 bases between them.

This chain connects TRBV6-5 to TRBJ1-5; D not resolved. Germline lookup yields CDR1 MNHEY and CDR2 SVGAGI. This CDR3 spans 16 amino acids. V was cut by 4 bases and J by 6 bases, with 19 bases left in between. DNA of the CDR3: TGTGCCAGCAGTTCCGGAAGGGAATTCGAAGGTCAGCCCCAGCATTTT. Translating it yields CASSSGREFEGQPQHF.

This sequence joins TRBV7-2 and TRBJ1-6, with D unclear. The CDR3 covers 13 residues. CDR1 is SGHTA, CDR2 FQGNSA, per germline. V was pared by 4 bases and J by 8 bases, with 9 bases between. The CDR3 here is CASSYKMDSPLHF. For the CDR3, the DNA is TGTGCCAGCAGCTACAAGATGGATTCACCCCTCCACTTT. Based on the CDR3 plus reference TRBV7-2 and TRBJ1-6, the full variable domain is GAGVSQSPSNKVTEKGKDVELRCDPISGHTALYWYRQSLGQGLEFLIYFQGNSAPDKSGLPSDRFSAERTGGSVSTLTIQRTQQEDSAVYLCASSYKMDSPLHFGNGTRLTVT.

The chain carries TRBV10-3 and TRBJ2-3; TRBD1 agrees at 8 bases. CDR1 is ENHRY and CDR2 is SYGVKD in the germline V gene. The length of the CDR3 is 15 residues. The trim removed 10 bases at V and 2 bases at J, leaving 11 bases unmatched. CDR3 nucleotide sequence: TGTGCCAGCACGGTGGGACAGGAAGTCACAGATACGCAGTATTTT. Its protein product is CASTVGQEVTDTQYF.

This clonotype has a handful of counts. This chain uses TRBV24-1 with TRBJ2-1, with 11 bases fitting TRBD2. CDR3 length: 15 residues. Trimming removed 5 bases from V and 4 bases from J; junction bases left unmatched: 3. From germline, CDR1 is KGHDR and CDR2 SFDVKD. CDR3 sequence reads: CATSVLAGGYNEQFF. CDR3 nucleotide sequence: TGTGCCACCAGTGTCCTAGCGGGGGGTTACAATGAGCAGTTCTTC.

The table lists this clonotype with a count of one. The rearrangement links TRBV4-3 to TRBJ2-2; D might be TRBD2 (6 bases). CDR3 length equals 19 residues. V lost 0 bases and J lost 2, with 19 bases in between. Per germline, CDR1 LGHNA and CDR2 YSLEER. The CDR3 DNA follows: TGCGCCAGCAGCCAAGATCGGGCGGGGCCCGGGGGTAACACCGGGGAGCTGTTTTTT. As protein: CASSQDRAGPGGNTGELFF.

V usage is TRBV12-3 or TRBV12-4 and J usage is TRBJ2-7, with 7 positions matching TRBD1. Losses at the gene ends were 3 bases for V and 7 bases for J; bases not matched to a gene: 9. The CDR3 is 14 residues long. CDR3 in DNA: TGTGCCAGCAGTTTTGACAGGGTTTCAAGGGAGCAGTACTTC. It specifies CASSFDRVSREQYF.

This CDR3 reads CATSRPRRGKLFF. CDR3 coding DNA: TGTGCCACCAGCAGACCGCGACGGGGAAAACTGTTTTTT. The chain recombines TRBV15 with TRBJ1-4, with D unclear. The germline gives CDR1 LNHNV, CDR2 YYDKDF (reference sequence). V was trimmed by 2 bases and J by 10 bases, leaving 11 bases between them. This CDR3 is 13 amino acids long. Based on the CDR3 plus reference TRBV15 and TRBJ1-4, the full variable domain is DAMVIQNPRYQVTQFGKPVTLSCSQTLNHNVMYWYQQKSSQAPKLLFHYYDKDFNNEADTPDNFQSRRPNTSFCFLDIRSPGLGDTAMYLCATSRPRRGKLFFGSGTQLSVL.

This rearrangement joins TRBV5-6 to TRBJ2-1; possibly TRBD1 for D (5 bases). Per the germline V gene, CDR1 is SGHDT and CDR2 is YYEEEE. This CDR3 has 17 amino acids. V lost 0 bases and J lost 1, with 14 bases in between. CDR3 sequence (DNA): TGTGCCAGCAGCTTGGATTGGGGCTCGTCTTCCTACAATGAGCAGTTCTTC. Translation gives CASSLDWGSSSYNEQFF.

CDR3 protein: CATSDLIGGGNEQFF. The CDR3 nucleotides are TGTGCCACCAGTGATTTGATCGGGGGTGGGAATGAGCAGTTCTTC. The chain combines TRBV24-1 with TRBJ2-1, with D perhaps TRBD2 (6 bases). Germline V lookup: CDR1 KGHDR, CDR2 SFDVKD. This CDR3 comprises 15 residues. Trimming removed 0 bases from V and 7 bases from J, with 12 bases in between.